Described below is a single TCR beta chain sequence and its context. This clone was counted once. The clone's antigen remains unknown. Per-base quality was not reported, and no clone a single base away is much larger than it. The cysteine opens and the phenylalanine closes a CDR3 of 18 amino acids. Just the 54-base CDR3 DNA is kept, in frame starting at base 1. The junction shows trimming of 7 bases on V and 6 bases on J, and the gene matches do not reach 24 bases of it. The germline V gene specifies SGHDT as CDR1 and YYEEEE as CDR2. Collaborating institutions collected whole blood in K2EDTA tubes following their own protocols. Collaborator samples were shipped for TCRbeta analysis as frozen whole blood, isolated PBMCs, or DNA extracted from either sample type. The immunoSEQ Assay, a bias-controlled multiplex PCR, was used to amplify TCRbeta CDR3 regions from genomic DNA. The authors processed their data as follows. The number of nucleated cells in each sample was estimated from the amplification of reference gene primers within the assay. Sequence reads were collapsed and filtered to measure the absolute abundance of every unique TCRbeta CDR3 rearrangement. For each sample, productive Simpson clonality was calculated as the square root of Simpson's diversity index over productive rearrangements. TCRdb took over this immuneACCESS table, retaining in-frame rearrangements with V and J assigned. Such tables are incomplete; in checked studies, under half of the missing clones stem from an unresolved V gene, and the remainder is unexplained. The V and J calls and clone size come from that table; D and trimming were worked out from the DNA. In this sample the table shows a few hundred thousand clones, 88% of which occur a single time. The top ten hold 9% to 9.5% of the sample.

This entry comes from a study of blood T cell repertoires in COVID-19 (dated by TCRdb to 2019 to 2021). Turning to the overall study: The collaborator samples originated in the United States, Italy and Spain and spanned the acute and convalescent phases of COVID-19. The prospective study material was composed of cDNA or gDNA derived from T cells, B-cell-depleted T cells, or PBMCs. Deeply sampled blood TCRbeta repertoires from subjects exposed to, actively infected with, or recovered from COVID-19 were included in the dataset. A freely available public database, intended as a resource for researchers studying the immune response to SARS-CoV-2, is where the repertoires were released. Samples were obtained from the ongoing ImmuneRACE study (first 160 participants) and from about 1,300 subjects provided by 6 global collaborators. The sample metadata nearly always contained a de-identified subject ID, COVID-19 status, age in years and sex. Where available, HLA class I and class II types were obtained from metadata supplied by the sample provider rather than from assay-based typing. The study at large found these results: Clinical and demographic metadata were provided uncurated, with the amount varying by source and participant.

The rearrangement joined TRBV5-6 to TRBJ2-7; TRBD1 matches 8 bases in the middle. The sequence was collected from a man between 18 and 35 years old with active or convalescent COVID-19. Sequencing was done on a sample of peripheral blood. The sequenced DNA: TGTGCCAGCCCACCCAAGCCGAGGACAGGGCGGGCTTTACCCGAGCAGTACTTC. Its translation is CASPPKPRTGRALPEQYF.